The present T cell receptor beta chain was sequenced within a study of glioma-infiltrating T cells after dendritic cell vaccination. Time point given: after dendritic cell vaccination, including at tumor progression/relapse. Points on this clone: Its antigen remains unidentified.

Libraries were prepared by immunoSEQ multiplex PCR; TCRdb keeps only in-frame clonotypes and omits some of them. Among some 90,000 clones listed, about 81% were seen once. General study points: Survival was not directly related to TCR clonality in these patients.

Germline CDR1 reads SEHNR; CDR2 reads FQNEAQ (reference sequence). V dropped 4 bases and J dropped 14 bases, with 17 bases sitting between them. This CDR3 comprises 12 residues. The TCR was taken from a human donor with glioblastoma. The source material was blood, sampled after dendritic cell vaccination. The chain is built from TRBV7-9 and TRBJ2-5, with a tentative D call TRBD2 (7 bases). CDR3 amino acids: CASSWGGGLHYF. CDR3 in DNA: TGTGCCAGCAGCTGGGGCGGGGGCCTCCATTACTTC.